Each of the 17 T cell receptor beta chains below was sequenced from the same sample in a study of graft-versus-host responses after intestinal transplantation. Their antigen targets remain unknown. Clones were read by immunoSEQ multiplex PCR, and TCRdb kept only the in-frame ones, dropping some. Seen here are approximately 77,000 clones, around 90% observed once, and the top ten hold 0.3% to 0.4%. Sample: unstimulated CD4+ T cells sorted from spleen or lymph node cells, taken before intestinal transplant. Receptor source: a human donor who received an intestinal transplant.

This sequence joins TRBV5-6 and TRBJ2-1; D uncertain. The CDR3 totals 16 residues. Trimming stripped 3 bases from V and 0 bases from J, with 13 bases between. The germline V gene has CDR1 SGHDT and CDR2 YYEEEE. The CDR3 sequence: CASSSPSRSSYNEQFF. DNA of the CDR3: TGTGCCAGCAGCTCCCCCTCTCGGAGCTCCTACAATGAGCAGTTCTTC.

The rearrangement joins TRBV7-3 to TRBJ2-7, with TRBD1 matching 9 bases. Germline lookup yields CDR1 SGHTA and CDR2 FQGTGA. Trimming cost V 5 bases and J 3 bases; bases outside gene matches: 8. This CDR3 is 15 amino acids long. CDR3 in DNA: TGTGCCAGCAGCCCCAACCCGACAGGGGGCTACGAGCAGTACTTC. It translates to CASSPNPTGGYEQYF.

The chain uses TRBV5-1 and TRBJ2-2; 7 nucleotides agree with TRBD1. With 1 base clipped from V and 0 bases from J, the junction kept 6 bases outside the gene matches. Germline V gene sequence: CDR1 SGHRS, CDR2 YFSETQ. This CDR3 contains 17 residues. CDR3 sequence: CASSLWDSPSNTGELFF. DNA of the CDR3: TGCGCCAGCAGCTTGTGGGACAGTCCCTCGAACACCGGGGAGCTGTTTTTT. Drawing the rest from reference TRBV5-1 and TRBJ2-2, the complete variable domain is KAGVTQTPRYLIKTRGQQVTLSCSPISGHRSVSWYQQTPGQGLQFLFEYFSETQRNKGNFPGRFSGRQFSNSRSEMNVSTLELGDSALYLCASSLWDSPSNTGELFFGEGSRLTVL.

The chain has TRBV5-1 and TRBJ2-7; 15 positions match TRBD2. Germline-derived CDR1 and CDR2 are SGHRS and YFSETQ. The CDR3 sequence is 18 residues long. The V segment lost 3 bases and the J segment 5 bases; nucleotides outside the gene matches: 12. CDR3 DNA sequence: TGCGCCAGCAGCTGGGAACCGGGACTAGCGGGGGGACTTAACGAGCAGTACTTC. It translates to CASSWEPGLAGGLNEQYF.

V is TRBV27 and J is TRBJ2-7; 8 nucleotides align to TRBD2. The CDR3 consists of 16 residues. Germline V CDR1 and CDR2: MNHEY, SMNVEV (reference sequence). V lost 5 bases to trimming and J lost 3 bases; unmatched junction nucleotides: 12. CDR3 DNA: TGTGCCAGCAGTCTCGCGGGACCCCGGGAGGGCTACGAGCAGTACTTC. Residues: CASSLAGPREGYEQYF.

The chain carries TRBV7-2 and TRBJ1-1; no clear D. The CDR3 totals 15 residues. Looked up from germline, CDR1 is SGHTA and CDR2 is FQGNSA. V was cut by 1 base and J by 0 bases, with 9 bases left in between. The CDR3 region has the DNA TGTGCCAGCAGCTTAGGCGAATTCTTGAACACTGAAGCTTTCTTT. This codes for CASSLGEFLNTEAFF.

The CDR3 bases are TGTGCCAGCAGTGGGGGTCTAGCGGGAGTAAGAGGCACAGATACGCAGTATTTT. This encodes CASSGGLAGVRGTDTQYF. J is TRBJ2-3 and V is TRBV6-1, with 10 bases matching TRBD2. Germline values: CDR1 MNHNS, CDR2 SASEGT. Unmatched junction bases numbered 11, after V lost 4 bases and J lost 1 base. This CDR3 has 18 residues.

The V gene is TRBV30, the J gene TRBJ2-3; a possible D gene is TRBD1 (6 bases). Trimming cost V 2 bases and J 4 bases, with 10 bases left between them. The CDR3 covers 13 residues. Germline V CDR1 and CDR2: GTSNPN, SVGIG (reference sequence). CDR3 in amino acids: CAWSLQGPDTQYF. DNA of the CDR3: TGTGCCTGGAGTCTACAGGGTCCAGATACGCAGTATTTT.

DNA of the CDR3: TGCGCCAGCAGCATAGGACAGGTCGGAGAAAAACTGTTTTTT. Protein product: CASSIGQVGEKLFF. J is TRBJ1-4 and V is TRBV5-1, with 7 bases matching TRBD1. Germline V gene sequence: CDR1 SGHRS, CDR2 YFSETQ. V shed 4 bases, J shed 8 bases, and the junction held 8 bases outside the gene matches. The CDR3 has 14 residues.

This chain links TRBV19 with TRBJ1-5; D possibly corresponds to TRBD1 (6 bases). The germline V gene has CDR1 LNHDA and CDR2 SQIVND (reference sequence). The CDR3 runs 15 residues. Trimming shortened V by 6 bases and J by 3 bases, and 15 bases separated the two germline ends. The CDR3 protein is CASRKGGEVNQPQHF. The CDR3 region has the DNA TGTGCCAGTAGAAAAGGGGGAGAGGTCAATCAGCCCCAGCATTTT.

The genes are TRBV6-4 and TRBJ2-1, with 9 bases lining up with TRBD2. The V gene's germline CDR1 is MRHNA and CDR2 SNTAGT. V lost 2 bases and J lost 6; bases outside the gene matches: 5. The length of the CDR3 is 15 residues. Here the CDR3 DNA reads TGTGCCAGCAGTGACGCGGGAGGGCCCAGCAATGAGCAGTTCTTC. This translates into CASSDAGGPSNEQFF.

V is TRBV5-3 and J is TRBJ2-1; 7 bases agree with TRBD2. TRBV5-3 is given ORF status, its function remaining uncertain. CDR3 length equals 17 residues. The V gene end was trimmed by 4 bases and the J gene end by 4 bases; junction bases not matched to a gene: 14. The DNA of the CDR3 is TGTGCCAGAAGCCCGGAGGGGCGGGAGTCCCGGTACAATGAGCAGTTCTTC. This gives the protein CARSPEGRESRYNEQFF.

J is TRBJ2-7 and V is TRBV4-1; a weak D match, TRBD2 (6 bases). Between the trimmed V and J ends, which lost 1 base and 5 bases, there was a span of 12 bases. The CDR3 has 14 residues. Germline V gene lookup returns CDR1 MGHRA and CDR2 YSYEKL. The CDR3 loop reads CASSQGRREHEQYF. The CDR3 nucleotides are TGCGCCAGCAGCCAAGGTCGGCGGGAACACGAGCAGTACTTC.

CDR3 residues: CASSLARAGGSEQFF. Here the CDR3 DNA reads TGTGCCAGCAGCTTAGCTCGAGCGGGGGGAAGTGAGCAGTTCTTC. This chain links TRBV7-6 with TRBJ2-1; 9 positions agree with TRBD2. Per germline, CDR1 SGHVS and CDR2 FNYEAQ. The CDR3 is 15 amino acids. J lost 9 bases, V lost 0 bases, and 6 bases had no gene match. Variable domain in full (rest from reference TRBV7-6 and TRBJ2-1): GAGVSQSPRYKVTKRGQDVALRCDPISGHVSLYWYRQALGQGPEFLTYFNYEAQQDKSGLPNDRFSAERPEGSISTLTIQRTEQRDSAMYRCASSLARAGGSEQFFGPGTRLTVL.

This chain joins TRBV11-3 and TRBJ2-1; TRBD2 might be the D (6 bases). Germline V gene sequence: CDR1 SGHNT, CDR2 YENEEA. The ends were cut back, 0 bases at V and 6 bases at J, with 9 bases in the middle. The CDR3 covers 14 residues. For the CDR3, the DNA is TGTGCCAGCAGCTTAGATGGAGGGCTCAATGAGCAGTTCTTC. Translating it yields CASSLDGGLNEQFF.

The rearrangement joins TRBV9 to TRBJ1-1, with a possible D match to TRBD1 (5 bases). The CDR3 is made up of 16 amino acids. Per germline, CDR1 SGDLS and CDR2 YYNGEE. The V end lost 0 bases, the J end lost 1 base, and 13 bases lay between the germline ends. CDR3 residues: CASSVDPTVKNTEAFF. The CDR3 nucleotides read TGTGCCAGCAGCGTAGACCCGACAGTGAAGAACACTGAAGCTTTCTTT.

V and J are TRBV2 and TRBJ2-7, with 8 positions matching TRBD1. V lost 7 bases and J lost 2; bases outside the gene matches: 4. The germline V gene has CDR1 SNHLY and CDR2 FYNNEI. The CDR3 length is 13 residues. In DNA form, the CDR3 reads TGTGCCAGCATGGGCAGGGGGCCCTACGAGCAGTACTTC. The encoded protein is CASMGRGPYEQYF.